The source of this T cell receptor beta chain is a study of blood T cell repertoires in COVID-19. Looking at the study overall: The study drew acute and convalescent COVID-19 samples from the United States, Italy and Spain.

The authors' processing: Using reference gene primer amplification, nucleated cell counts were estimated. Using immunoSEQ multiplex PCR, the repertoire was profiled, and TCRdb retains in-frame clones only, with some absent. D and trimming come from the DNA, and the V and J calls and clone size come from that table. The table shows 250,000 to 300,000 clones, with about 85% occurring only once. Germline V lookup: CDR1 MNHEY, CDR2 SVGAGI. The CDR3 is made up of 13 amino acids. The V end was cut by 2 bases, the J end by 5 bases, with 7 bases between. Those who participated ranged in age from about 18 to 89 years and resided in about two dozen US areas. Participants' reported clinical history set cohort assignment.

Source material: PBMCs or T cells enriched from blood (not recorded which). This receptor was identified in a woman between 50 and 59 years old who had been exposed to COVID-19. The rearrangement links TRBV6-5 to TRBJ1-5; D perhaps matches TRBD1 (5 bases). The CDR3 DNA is TGTGCCAGCAGTTACGGGGCGTATCAGCCCCAGCATTTT. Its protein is CASSYGAYQPQHF.